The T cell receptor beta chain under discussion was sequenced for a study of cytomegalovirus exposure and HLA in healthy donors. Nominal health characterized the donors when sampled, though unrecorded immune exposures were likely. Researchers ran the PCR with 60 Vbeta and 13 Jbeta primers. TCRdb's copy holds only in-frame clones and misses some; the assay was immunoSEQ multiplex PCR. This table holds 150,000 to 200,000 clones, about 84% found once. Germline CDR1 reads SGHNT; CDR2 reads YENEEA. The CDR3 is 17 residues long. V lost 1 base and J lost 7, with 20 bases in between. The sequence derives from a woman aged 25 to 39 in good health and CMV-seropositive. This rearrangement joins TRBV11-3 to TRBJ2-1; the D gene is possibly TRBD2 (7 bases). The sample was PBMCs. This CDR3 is CASSLVLSGGGGNEQFF. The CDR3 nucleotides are TGTGCCAGCAGCTTAGTGCTTTCGGGGGGCGGAGGTAATGAGCAGTTCTTC.